This T cell receptor beta chain was sequenced during a study of shared clonotypes between healthy human individuals. Study context: Every donor yielded three CD4 naive, three CD4 memory, two CD8 naive and one CD8 memory plate.

The table came from immunoSEQ multiplex PCR; TCRdb's copy has only in-frame clones and leaves some out. The top ten clones hold approximately 1.7% of a sample with about 2,200,000 clones, 90% to 95% of them seen once. Germline V gives CDR1 PRHDT, CDR2 FYEKMQ (reference sequence). The CDR3 loop spans 14 amino acids. Trimming took 2 bases from V and 4 from J, leaving 11 bases between them. Concerning this clone: As yet, its antigen is unknown.

CD45RO-negative, CCR7-selected cells formed the naive CD8 fraction, which excluded terminally differentiated effector memory CD45RA+ cells. Regarding the study as a whole: Several donors shared approximately 5% of their naive CD4 clonotypes. Owing to a small donor count, the genetic and exposure-history diversity represented was limited.

This TCR derives from a young man in good health. Some clones in this sample may be carry-over from other donors' samples. The chain has TRBV13 and TRBJ1-2; the D is unclear. The specimen sequenced was naive CD8+ T cells from PBMCs. The CDR3: CASSLLGSTYGYTF. The CDR3 bases are TGTGCCAGCAGCTTATTGGGCAGTACCTATGGCTACACCTTC.